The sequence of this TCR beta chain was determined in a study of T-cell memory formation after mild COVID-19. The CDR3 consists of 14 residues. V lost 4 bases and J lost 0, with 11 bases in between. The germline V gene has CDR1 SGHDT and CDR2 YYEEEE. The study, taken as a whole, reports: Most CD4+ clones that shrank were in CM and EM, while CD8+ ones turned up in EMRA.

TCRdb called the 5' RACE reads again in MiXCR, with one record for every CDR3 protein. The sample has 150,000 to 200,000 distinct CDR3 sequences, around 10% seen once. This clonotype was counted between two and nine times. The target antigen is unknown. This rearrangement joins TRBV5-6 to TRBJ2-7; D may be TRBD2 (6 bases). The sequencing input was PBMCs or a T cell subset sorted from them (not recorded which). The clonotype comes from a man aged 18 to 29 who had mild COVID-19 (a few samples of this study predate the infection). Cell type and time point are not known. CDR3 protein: CASSGKDYSYEQYF. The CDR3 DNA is TGTGCCAGCAGCGGGAAGGACTACTCCTACGAGCAGTACTTC. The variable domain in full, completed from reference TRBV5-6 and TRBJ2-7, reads DAGVTQSPTHLIKTRGQQVTLRCSPKSGHDTVSWYQQALGQGPQFIFQYYEEEERQRGNFPDRFSGHQFPNYSSELNVNALLLGDSALYLCASSGKDYSYEQYFGPGTRLTVT.